This TCR beta chain appears in the sequencing data of a study of cytomegalovirus exposure and HLA in healthy donors. Study-level background: The Caucasian-associated ancestry cluster contained around four fifths of the approximately 390 genotyped donors. Findings of the study overall: For most TCR sequences rarity was the rule, although some public TCRs occurred in many donors. In a later analysis, TCR beta V- and J-gene trimming was associated with a missense DCLRE1C variant.

About this clone: Its cognate antigen is unknown.

The primer mix had 60 Vbeta and 13 Jbeta primers. The table came from immunoSEQ multiplex PCR; TCRdb's copy has only in-frame clones and leaves some out. Recorded here are under 90,000 clones; the top ten clones represent roughly 14%. Germline V CDR1 and CDR2: SGHVS, FNYEAQ. Germline trimming cut 3 bases from V and 7 bases from J; bases unmatched to any gene: 3. The CDR3 extends over 13 amino acids. Every donor was a healthy person donating bone marrow. The origin of this receptor is a man aged 50 to 60 in good health and CMV-seropositive. This rearrangement joins TRBV7-6 to TRBJ2-1, with 7 bases that match TRBD1. The sequenced material came from PBMCs. The CDR3 DNA sequence: TGTGCCAGCAGCTTCCACAGGGGAAATGAGCAGTTCTTC. Translation: CASSFHRGNEQFF.